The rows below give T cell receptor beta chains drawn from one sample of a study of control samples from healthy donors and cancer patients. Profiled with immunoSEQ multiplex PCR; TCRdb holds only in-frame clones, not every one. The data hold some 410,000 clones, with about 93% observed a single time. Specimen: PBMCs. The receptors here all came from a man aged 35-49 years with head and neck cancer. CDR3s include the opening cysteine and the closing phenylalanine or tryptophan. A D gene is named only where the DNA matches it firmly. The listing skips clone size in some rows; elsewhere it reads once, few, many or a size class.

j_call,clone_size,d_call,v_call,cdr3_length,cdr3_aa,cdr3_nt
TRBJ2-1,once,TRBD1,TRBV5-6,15,CASSLASGGVNEQFF,TGTGCCAGCAGCTTGGCGTCAGGGGGTGTGAATGAGCAGTTCTTC
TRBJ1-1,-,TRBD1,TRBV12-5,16,CASGLGTMGQFTEAFF,TGTGCTAGTGGTTTGGGGACTATGGGACAGTTCACTGAAGCTTTCTTT
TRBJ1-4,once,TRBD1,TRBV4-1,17,CASSPGPIQGAGEKLFF,TGCGCCAGCAGCCCCGGACCCATACAGGGGGCTGGAGAAAAACTGTTTTTT
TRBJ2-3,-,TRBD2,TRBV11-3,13,CASSPGGINTQYF,TGTGCCAGCAGCCCCGGGGGGATAAATACGCAGTATTTT
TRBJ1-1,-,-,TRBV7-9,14,CASSLGSWGTEAFF,TGTGCCAGCAGCTTAGGTTCTTGGGGCACTGAAGCTTTCTTT
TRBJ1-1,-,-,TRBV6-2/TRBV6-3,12,CASSYGQREAFF,TGTGCCAGCAGTTATGGGCAGCGAGAGGCTTTCTTT
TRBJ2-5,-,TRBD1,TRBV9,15,CASSVEGTGAGTQYF,TGTGCCAGCAGCGTAGAAGGAACAGGGGCGGGGACCCAGTACTTC
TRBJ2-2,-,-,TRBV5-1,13,CASTRTGTGELFF,TGCGCCAGCACCAGGACTGGGACCGGGGAGCTGTTTTTT
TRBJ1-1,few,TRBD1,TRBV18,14,CASSLRQGPDEAFF,TGTGCCAGCTCACTAAGACAGGGGCCGGATGAAGCTTTCTTT
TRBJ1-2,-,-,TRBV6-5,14,CASSYSRESGGYTF,TGTGCCAGCAGTTACTCTAGAGAATCCGGCGGCTACACCTTC
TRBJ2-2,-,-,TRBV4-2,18,CASSQVGWGRRNTGELFF,TGTGCCAGCAGCCAAGTTGGTTGGGGGCGGCGAAACACCGGGGAGCTGTTTTTT
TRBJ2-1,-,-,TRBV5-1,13,CASSNDWAGEQFF,TGCGCCAGCAGCAACGACTGGGCGGGTGAGCAGTTCTTC
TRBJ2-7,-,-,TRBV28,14,CASSSSPRANEQYF,TGTGCCAGCAGTTCCTCCCCCAGAGCGAACGAGCAGTACTTC
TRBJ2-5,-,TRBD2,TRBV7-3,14,CASSLRAGSETQYF,TGTGCCAGCAGCCTACGAGCGGGAAGCGAGACCCAGTACTTC
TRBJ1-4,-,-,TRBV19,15,CASSIPRPTNEKLFF,TGTGCCAGTAGTATACCGCGGCCAACTAATGAAAAACTGTTTTTT
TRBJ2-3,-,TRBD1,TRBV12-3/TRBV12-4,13,CASRTGGTDTQYF,TGTGCCAGCAGGACAGGGGGCACAGATACGCAGTATTTT
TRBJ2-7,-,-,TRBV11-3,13,CASSLSPSYEQYF,TGTGCCAGCAGCTTATCTCCTTCCTACGAGCAGTACTTC
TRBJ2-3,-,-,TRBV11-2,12,CASSQNTDTQYF,TGTGCCAGCAGCCAAAACACAGATACGCAGTATTTT
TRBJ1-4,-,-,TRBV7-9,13,CASGLGVEEKLFF,TGTGCCAGCGGCCTTGGGGTTGAAGAAAAACTGTTTTTT
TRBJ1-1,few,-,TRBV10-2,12,CASKTPNTEAFF,TGCGCCAGTAAGACCCCGAACACTGAAGCTTTCTTT
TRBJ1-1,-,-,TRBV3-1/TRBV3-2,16,CASSQRGEGRGAEAFF,TGTGCCAGCAGCCAGAGGGGTGAAGGACGGGGGGCTGAAGCTTTCTTT
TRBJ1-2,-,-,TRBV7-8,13,CASSPRRGYGYTF,TGTGCCAGCAGCCCCCGCAGAGGATATGGCTACACCTTC
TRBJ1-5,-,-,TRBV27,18,CASSLWGAQGLSNQPQHF,TGTGCCAGCAGTTTATGGGGCGCTCAGGGACTAAGCAATCAGCCCCAGCATTTT
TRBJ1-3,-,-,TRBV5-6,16,CASSLGRTFSGNTIYF,TGTGCCAGCAGCTTGGGACGGACTTTCTCTGGAAACACCATATATTTT
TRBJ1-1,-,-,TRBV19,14,CASSSKDRDLGAFF,TGTGCCAGTAGTAGCAAGGACAGAGACCTAGGGGCTTTCTTT
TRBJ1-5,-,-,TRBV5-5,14,CASSLVQGDQPQHF,TGTGCCAGCAGCTTGGTTCAGGGAGACCAGCCCCAGCATTTT
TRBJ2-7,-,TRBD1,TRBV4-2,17,CASSLMFVAGGSYEQYF,TGTGCCAGCAGCCTTATGTTCGTGGCAGGGGGCTCCTACGAGCAGTACTTC